This entry is about one T cell receptor beta chain. What antigen it recognizes has not been identified. No base-level quality is on record; no much larger clone is a single base apart. Reading from cysteine to phenylalanine, the CDR3 counts 15 amino acids. The only DNA kept is the CDR3, 45 bases in frame from the first base. Via the germline V gene (reference sequence), CDR1 is SEHNR and CDR2 FQNEAQ. V is shortened by 5 bases, J by 6 bases, and the region joining them spans 17 bases. Healthy HIV-negative adults with no recently reported acute infections or vaccinations were included as donors. All donors were Caucasian adults living in Nashville, Tennessee, USA. Magnetic negative selection was used to enrich CD4+ T cells, after which naive cells were positively selected on CD45RA and the negative fraction became the memory subset. Blood was collected by leukapheresis, and PBMCs were isolated by Ficoll-Histopaque density gradient centrifugation and then cryopreserved in liquid nitrogen vapor phase. Purity and quantity of every magnetically sorted T cell population were checked by analytical flow cytometry. Each sorted fraction had its genomic DNA isolated and then quantified by UV absorbance on a Nanodrop 2000c.

This record belongs to a study of shared clonotypes between healthy human individuals (dated by TCRdb to 2020 to 2022). In terms of the full investigation: The cohort included a few men and a couple of women between 18 and 49 years of age. Per donor, three plates each were used for CD4 naive and CD4 memory, two for CD8 naive, and one for CD8 memory. To estimate repertoire size and how much clonotype sharing occurs between individuals, the study deeply sequenced the blood TCR repertoires of 5 or 6 healthy adults. To increase sequencing depth and limit assay-specific biases, TCR repertoire library preparation and sequencing were carried out by different laboratories using diverse techniques. Per donor, leukapheresis produced somewhere between about 0.94 and 8.9 billion PBMCs.

Using the deep immunoSEQ assay, multiplex PCR amplified TCR CDR3 regions from genomic DNA. Extracted genomic DNA from each cell subset was spread evenly across all wells of several immunoSEQ 96-well plates, with each plate serving as a replicate. For sorted subsets, about 200 ng genomic DNA, equal to about 30,000 T cell genomes, was loaded into each replicate PCR. The purified libraries were quantified using a Qubit 3.0 fluorometer, sized with a Bioanalyzer 2100, and then quantified again using the KAPA Library Quantification kit. Each immunoSEQ 96-well plate was sequenced on its own single-read 150-cycle Illumina NextSeq 550 flow cell. The original methods were these. Because only junctional sequences without quality scores were contained in the immunoSEQ output, filtering matching that applied to full-length reads could not be performed. Sequences were annotated with PyIR, a Python wrapper for IgBLAST v1.9, using IMGT germline references to assign V/J genes and CDR3. Any read was removed if the V/J assignment was weak (E-value above 1e-6), the CDR3 was missing, or the read contained stop codons, out-of-frame junctions, or ambiguous translated residues. A V3J clonotype was defined by an identical inferred V gene, J gene, and CDR3 amino acid sequence. Percentage overlap between repertoires was computed as shared unique clonotypes divided by the size of the smaller repertoire. RTK rarefaction, the Chao1 estimator, and Recon v2.1 estimates of unobserved clonotypes were used to assess repertoire richness. Generation probabilities were computed with OLGA for all TCRbeta clonotypes obtained by the gDNA method from several donors. TCRdb mirrors the immuneACCESS table, restricted to in-frame sequences. Some clones are absent from its copies; in checked studies, under half trace to an unresolved V gene, and the reason for the others is unknown. V, J and clone size derive from that table, while D and trimming were established from the DNA sequence. The sample records approximately 2,000,000 clones, just under 95% of which are singletons. Around 0.35% of the sample is held by the ten biggest clonotypes.

General conclusions and limits of the study: Sampling was limited to blood, and TCR repertoires in tissue likely differ from TCR repertoires in blood. Compared with non-shared clonotypes, clonotypes shared by all four sorted-subset donors had higher generation probabilities. Based on pairwise subsampling, the degree of clonotype sharing among donors was expected to be affected by sequencing depth. Approximately 5% of naive CD4, roughly 3.6% of naive CD8, 2.3% of memory CD4, and about 0.4% of memory CD8 clonotypes were shared across several donors. Because the study included a small number of donors, the genetic and exposure-history diversity represented was limited. Incomplete sequencing was indicated by rarefaction of sorted-subset datasets, despite the large sequencing depth. Naive subsets generally had larger estimated clonotype richness than memory subsets did.

This sequence uses TRBV7-9 and TRBJ2-1; the D gene identity is not certain. The clonotype was recovered from a man younger than 30 in good health. Some clones in this sample may be carry-over from other donors' samples. Input material: naive CD4+ T cells from PBMCs. In light of the paper, this sample's cell subset or site label describes: CD45RA+ positively selected. The nucleotides are TGTGCCAGCAGCGGTAAGGCGGCCCCGGGCAATGAGCAGTTCTTC. Its product reads: CASSGKAAPGNEQFF.